The clone carrying this T cell receptor beta chain was observed a handful of times. Germline V CDR1 and CDR2: SGHAT, FQNNGV. Trimming left V 4 bases short and J 12 bases short, with 16 bases between. This CDR3 has 13 amino acids. It was with a sample-barcoded 5' primer and a J-beta primer mix that a second PCR of roughly 7 to 12 cycles was run. TCRdb reprocessed the 5' RACE reads via MiXCR and lists one record per CDR3 protein. The sample holds 1.5 million to 2 million distinct CDR3 sequences, approximately 28% seen once. These data are taken from a study of blood T cells in healthy people across ages.

This chain uses TRBV11-2 with TRBJ2-4, with unresolved D. The sequence came from a woman in her 30s in good health. Sequencing used blood. The CDR3, as DNA: TGTGCCAGCAGCTCCGGGCAGCCGTCCGATCAGTACTTC. This sequence encodes CASSSGQPSDQYF.